The clone carrying this T cell receptor (beta chain) has only one observation. The protocol was immunoSEQ multiplex PCR, while the TCRdb copy is restricted to in-frame clones and leaves out a portion. The table records around 140,000 clones, roughly 79% of them present only once. V dropped 5 bases and J dropped 6; count of bases not matched to a gene: 17. The V gene's germline CDR1 is SGHTA and CDR2 FQGNSA. The CDR3 totals 18 residues. These data originate in a study of blood T cell repertoires in COVID-19. The TCR sequence derives from a human donor in a cohort sampled during active COVID-19. Sequencing was performed on peripheral blood. The chain recombines TRBV7-2 with TRBJ1-4; 8 positions agree with TRBD1. CDR3 residues: CASSPHSLDRGLDEKLFF. CDR3 nucleotide sequence: TGTGCCAGCAGCCCCCACTCCTTAGACAGGGGCTTGGATGAAAAACTGTTTTTT. Together with reference TRBV7-2 and TRBJ1-4, the CDR3 gives the full variable domain: GAGVSQSPSNKVTEKGKDVELRCDPISGHTALYWYRQSLGQGLEFLIYFQGNSAPDKSGLPSDRFSAERTGGSVSTLTIQRTQQEDSAVYLCASSPHSLDRGLDEKLFFGSGTQLSVL.